These 21 T cell receptor beta chains were all obtained from the same sample, sequenced in a study of cytomegalovirus exposure and HLA in healthy donors. The PCR ran on 60 Vbeta and 13 Jbeta primers. Using immunoSEQ multiplex PCR, the repertoire was profiled, and TCRdb retains in-frame clones only, with some absent. The data show just over 150,000 clones, over 70% seen once. The sequencing sample was made of PBMCs. The source of these receptors is a woman aged 25 to 39 in good health and CMV-seronegative.

The gene calls are TRBV6-1 and TRBJ2-3, with D perhaps TRBD1 (6 bases). V was pared by 7 bases and J by 7 bases, with 9 bases between. CDR1 is MNHNS and CDR2 is SASEGT in the germline V gene. The CDR3 runs 11 residues. In DNA form, the CDR3 reads TGTGCCAGCAAGGGGGAGTATACGCAGTATTTT. Its protein product is CASKGEYTQYF.

The chain joins TRBV2 to TRBJ2-3; maybe TRBD1 (5 bases). The V gene lost 3 bases and the J gene lost 4 bases, with 5 bases spanning the gap. CDR3 length: 12 residues. CDR1 and CDR2 from the germline V gene are SNHLY and FYNNEI. The CDR3 nucleotides are TGTGCCAGCAGTGACAGGGCAGATACGCAGTATTTT. Amino acids: CASSDRADTQYF.

V and J are TRBV9 and TRBJ1-3; D is possibly TRBD1 (5 bases). This CDR3 contains 13 residues. The germline V gene has CDR1 SGDLS and CDR2 YYNGEE. Trimming took off 4 bases at V and 4 bases at J, with 9 bases between the two ends. Here the CDR3 DNA reads TGTGCCAGCAGCAAGGACATCGGAAACACCATATATTTT. Amino acids: CASSKDIGNTIYF.

This clone came up a few times. This sequence joins TRBV5-4 and TRBJ2-1; 8 nucleotides agree with TRBD1. The V gene's germline CDR1 is SGHNT and CDR2 YYREEE (reference sequence). V shed 4 bases and J 6 bases; nucleotides not matched to a gene: 9. The CDR3 is 15 amino acids. The CDR3 is CASSQQGDLVNEQFF. In DNA form, the CDR3 reads TGTGCCAGCAGCCAACAGGGGGATCTGGTCAATGAGCAGTTCTTC. Full variable domain (outside the CDR3, taken from reference TRBV5-4 and TRBJ2-1): ETGVTQSPTHLIKTRGQQVTLRCSSQSGHNTVSWYQQALGQGPQFIFQYYREEENGRGNFPPRFSGLQFPNYSSELNVNALELDDSALYLCASSQQGDLVNEQFFGPGTRLTVL.

This chain joins TRBV4-1 and TRBJ2-3; TRBD2 agrees at 7 bases. V lost 6 bases to trimming and J lost 8 bases; unmatched junction nucleotides: 14. The CDR3 has 15 amino acids. Germline lookup yields CDR1 MGHRA and CDR2 YSYEKL. CDR3 protein: CASSSTVGGKGTQYF. In nucleotides, the CDR3 is TGCGCCAGCAGTTCAACGGTCGGGGGGAAGGGTACGCAGTATTTT.

The chain recombines TRBV18 with TRBJ1-3; 9 bases fit TRBD1. Germline V gene data show CDR1 as KGHSH and CDR2 as LQKENI. This CDR3 spans 16 amino acids. V lost 2 bases, J lost 2 bases, and 4 bases stayed unmatched. CDR3 loop: CASSPSQGAAGNTIYF. The CDR3, as DNA: TGTGCCAGCTCACCATCACAGGGGGCCGCTGGAAACACCATATATTTT.

DNA of the CDR3: TGTGCCAGCAGCTTCCTGAGCGGGGGAGCCTACAATGAGCAGTTCTTC. Protein sequence: CASSFLSGGAYNEQFF. The chain links TRBV9 to TRBJ2-1; 8 bases align to TRBD2. Unmatched junction bases numbered 8, after V lost 4 bases and J lost 2 bases. CDR3 size: 16 residues. The germline V gene encodes CDR1 SGDLS and CDR2 YYNGEE.

J is TRBJ1-1 and V is TRBV7-2; D gene ambiguous. The CDR3 is 14 residues long. Looked up from germline, CDR1 is SGHTA and CDR2 is FQGNSA. With 4 bases removed from V and 4 bases from J, the gap between germline ends came to 13 bases. DNA for the CDR3: TGTGCCAGCAGCTGGATGGGCGACGTCACTGAAGCTTTCTTT. Amino acids: CASSWMGDVTEAFF.

The sample holds a few counts of this clone. The chain uses TRBV19 and TRBJ1-5; 9 nucleotides align to TRBD1. The CDR3 has 15 amino acids. J was trimmed by 7 bases and V by 5 bases; bases with no gene match: 9. Germline V gives CDR1 LNHDA, CDR2 SQIVND (reference sequence). The CDR3 DNA follows: TGTGCCAGTAGTCATACCGGGACAGGGAGGCAGCCCCAGCATTTT. Encoded protein: CASSHTGTGRQPQHF.

The CDR3 DNA is TGTGCCAGCAGTTGGGCCGGCACAAGCACAGATACGCAGTATTTT. Residues: CASSWAGTSTDTQYF. The chain combines TRBV27 with TRBJ2-3; D call uncertain. V shed 4 bases and J shed 0 bases, with 11 bases lying between them. There are 15 residues in the CDR3. Looked up from germline, CDR1 is MNHEY and CDR2 is SMNVEV (reference sequence).

The chain carries TRBV5-5 and TRBJ2-5, with a weak D call TRBD2 (6 bases). Germline assignment: CDR1 SGHKS and CDR2 YYEKEE (reference sequence). The length of the CDR3 is 13 residues. Trimming left V 2 bases short and J 5 bases short, with 10 bases between. CDR3 region: CASSFRGTETQYF. The CDR3 DNA reads TGTGCCAGCAGCTTTCGGGGGACGGAGACCCAGTACTTC.

V is TRBV7-6 and J is TRBJ1-2, with D possibly TRBD1 on 5 matching bases. This CDR3 contains 17 residues. Germline assignment: CDR1 SGHVS and CDR2 FNYEAQ. V gave up 5 bases and J gave up 6 bases, with 25 bases separating them. The CDR3 is CASSNLYRTTEGNGYTF. The CDR3 DNA sequence: TGTGCCAGCAGCAACCTCTACAGGACGACGGAGGGAAATGGCTACACCTTC.

The chain is built from TRBV20-1 and TRBJ2-5; 7 bases align to TRBD2. This CDR3 has 11 residues. Germline CDR1 is DFQATT and CDR2 is SNEGSKA (reference sequence). The CDR3 region has the DNA TGCGGCTTAGCGGGCCAAGAGACCCAGTACTTC. It is translated as CGLAGQETQYF.

This clone was picked up a small number of times. The chain uses TRBV4-1 and TRBJ1-2; weak D call: TRBD1 (5 bases). CDR3 length equals 15 residues. Trimming took 0 bases from V and 8 from J, leaving 16 bases between them. CDR1 MGHRA and CDR2 YSYEKL come from the germline V gene. The CDR3 region is CASSQDLSRDRGYTF. The CDR3, as DNA: TGCGCCAGCAGCCAAGATCTAAGCAGGGATAGGGGCTACACCTTC.

The V call is TRBV5-1, the J call TRBJ1-1; D possibly corresponds to TRBD1 (5 bases). The CDR3 totals 16 residues. Trimming cost V 0 bases and J 0 bases, with 12 bases left between them. Germline CDR1 and CDR2: SGHRS and YFSETQ. This CDR3 reads CASSLERQIMNTEAFF. The CDR3 DNA sequence: TGCGCCAGCAGCTTGGAACGACAGATAATGAACACTGAAGCTTTCTTT.

J is TRBJ1-1 and V is TRBV5-4; weak D call: TRBD1 (5 bases). Germline V gene lookup returns CDR1 SGHNT and CDR2 YYREEE (reference sequence). This CDR3 comprises 13 residues. Trimming took 4 bases from V and 3 from J, leaving 10 bases between them. Written as DNA, the CDR3 is TGTGCCAGCAGCCTTACAGGTTACACTGAAGCTTTCTTT. Protein product: CASSLTGYTEAFF.

The chain has TRBV4-1 and TRBJ2-2; D is ambiguous. CDR3 size: 15 residues. CDR1 MGHRA and CDR2 YSYEKL come from the germline V gene. V was trimmed by 1 base and J by 3 bases, leaving 9 bases between them. The CDR3 DNA reads as TGCGCCAGCAGCCAAGTCGGTGTTTACACCGGGGAGCTGTTTTTT. Residues: CASSQVGVYTGELFF.

This chain connects TRBV7-9 to TRBJ2-5; D is uncertain. From germline, CDR1 is SEHNR and CDR2 FQNEAQ (reference sequence). V dropped 2 bases and J dropped 3 bases, with 7 bases sitting between them. CDR3 length equals 13 residues. The CDR3 spells CASSLLRKETQYF. The DNA of the CDR3 is TGTGCCAGCAGCTTACTGCGGAAAGAGACCCAGTACTTC.

V and J are TRBV5-1 and TRBJ1-1, with D possibly matching TRBD1 (5 bases). The germline gives CDR1 SGHRS, CDR2 YFSETQ. V lost 0 bases, J lost 4 bases, and 13 bases lay in between. The CDR3 contains 15 residues. This CDR3 reads CASSLAETATTEAFF. The CDR3 DNA is TGCGCCAGCAGCTTGGCCGAGACAGCGACCACTGAAGCTTTCTTT.

The chain combines TRBV2 with TRBJ2-7, with D unclear. The CDR3 covers 12 residues. Germline V CDR1 and CDR2: SNHLY, FYNNEI. V lost 5 bases, J lost 1 base, and 6 bases lay in between. CDR3 sequence reads: CASSSPSYEQYF. CDR3 sequence (DNA): TGTGCCAGCAGTTCCCCTTCCTACGAGCAGTACTTC. The entire variable domain, with the rest obtained from reference TRBV2 and TRBJ2-7, is as follows: EPEVTQTPSHQVTQMGQEVILRCVPISNHLYFYWYRQILGQKVEFLVSFYNNEISEKSEIFDDQFSVERPDGSNFTLKIRSTKLEDSAMYFCASSSPSYEQYFGPGTRLTVT.

The chain links TRBV7-6 to TRBJ2-7; the D is unclear. CDR1 is SGHVS and CDR2 is FNYEAQ in the germline V gene. This CDR3 has 14 amino acids. V lost 5 bases and J lost 2, with 13 bases in between. The CDR3 region is CASSRLDKPYEQYF. The CDR3 DNA reads TGTGCCAGCAGCCGCCTTGACAAGCCCTACGAGCAGTACTTC.